Listed here are 7 T cell receptor beta chains from one sample, sequenced in a study of shared clonotypes between healthy human individuals. Using immunoSEQ multiplex PCR, the repertoire was profiled, and TCRdb retains in-frame clones only, with some absent. The top ten hold 0.36% of the sample, which has around 2.5 million clones, under 95% seen once. Sample: naive CD4+ T cells from PBMCs. Subset here: CD45RA+ positively selected. Receptors originate from a man between 18 and 35 years old in good health. Some clones in this sample may be carry-over from other donors' samples.

The gene calls are TRBV19 and TRBJ1-2; D ambiguous. Per the germline V gene, CDR1 is LNHDA and CDR2 is SQIVND (reference sequence). The CDR3 spans 13 residues. V lost 10 bases to trimming and J lost 4 bases, with 16 bases between them. This chain's CDR3 is CATHPLGGYGYTF. CDR3 DNA: TGTGCCACCCACCCCCTGGGAGGCTATGGCTACACCTTC. The variable domain in full, with the rest retrieved from reference TRBV19 and TRBJ1-2, is DGGITQSPKYLFRKEGQNVTLSCEQNLNHDAMYWYRQDPGQGLRLIYYSQIVNDFQKGDIAEGYSVSREKKESFPLTVTSAQKNPTAFYLCATHPLGGYGYTFGSGTRLTVV.

The chain uses TRBV2 and TRBJ2-7; D perhaps matches TRBD1 (6 bases). Trimming left V 7 bases short and J 0 bases short, with 10 bases between. Looked up from germline, CDR1 is SNHLY and CDR2 is FYNNEI. There are 13 residues in the CDR3. In nucleotides, the CDR3 is TGTGCCAGCATGTTGGACAGCTCCTACGAGCAGTACTTC. Protein product: CASMLDSSYEQYF.

The rearrangement uses TRBV5-1 and TRBJ2-1, with TRBD2 identical over 8 bases. Trimming removed 3 bases from V and 8 bases from J; junction bases left unmatched: 19. Looked up from germline, CDR1 is SGHRS and CDR2 is YFSETQ. This CDR3 has 18 amino acids. The CDR3 bases are TGCGCCAGCAGCTACGGATTAGCGGGACCCACCCTCGGGGATGAGCAGTTCTTC. Amino acids: CASSYGLAGPTLGDEQFF.

For this clone: Other nucleotide sequences in the sample specify the same CDR3. The J gene is TRBJ2-1, the V gene TRBV7-2; no firm D call. Germline V gives CDR1 SGHTA, CDR2 FQGNSA. The ends were cut back, 3 bases at V and 7 bases at J, with 7 bases in the middle. The length of the CDR3 is 12 residues. CDR3 residues: CASSLIGNEQFF. The CDR3 coding sequence is TGTGCCAGCAGCTTGATCGGTAATGAGCAGTTCTTC.

This chain links TRBV28 with TRBJ1-2; 7 bases align to TRBD1. Germline V CDR1 and CDR2: MDHEN, SYDVKM. The CDR3 length is 13 residues. The V segment lost 5 bases and the J segment 5 bases; nucleotides outside the gene matches: 5. The CDR3 region is CASSNTGQYGYTF. DNA of the CDR3: TGTGCCAGCAGTAACACGGGACAGTATGGCTACACCTTC.

Points on this clone: Other DNA sequences of this sample code for an identical CDR3. CDR3 sequence reads: CASSLFSGSSYEQYF. For the CDR3, the DNA is TGTGCCAGCAGTTTATTTTCCGGGAGTAGCTACGAGCAGTACTTC. The V and J genes are TRBV27 and TRBJ2-7; D is perhaps TRBD2 (6 bases). The V end lost 1 base, the J end lost 3 bases, and 13 bases lay between the germline ends. The CDR3 spans 15 residues. Germline V gives CDR1 MNHEY, CDR2 SMNVEV (reference sequence).

V usage is TRBV10-3 and J usage is TRBJ1-1; D uncertain. The CDR3 is 12 amino acids. Between the trimmed V and J ends, which lost 11 bases and 7 bases, there was a span of 17 bases. Germline-derived CDR1 and CDR2 are ENHRY and SYGVKD. The CDR3 coding sequence is TGTGCCTCGCAGCCGCCCGGTAGTGAAGCTTTCTTT. It yields the protein CASQPPGSEAFF.